This T cell receptor beta chain was observed in a study of spatial heterogeneity in lung cancer (dated by TCRdb to the late 2010s). Context from the whole study: Beta-chain transcripts were consistently detected in greater numbers than alpha-chain transcripts, which likely reflects a higher abundance of beta-chain transcripts. In the raw uncorrected reads, each unique combination of TCR and UMI appeared more than ten times on average. In non-small cell lung cancer, the study made a quantitative comparison of TCR alpha and beta repertoires among multiple tumor regions, matched nontumor lung and blood. Nonsynonymous mutation counts, determined by whole-exome sequencing of tumor tissue, were related to TCR repertoire features. At surgery, both alpha and beta chains were TCR-sequenced in roughly 230 tumor regions, about 64 matched nontumor lung samples and 56 PBMC samples.

Ten or more counts support this clonotype. Its antigen specificity is not known. No clone much larger than this one lies a single base away; base qualities are absent. The library relied on 5' RACE. Reads for this sample came from a NextSeq 500. The TCR library protocol attached a unique molecular identifier to each TCR cDNA molecule to allow correction of PCR and sequencing errors. As for how the authors treated the data: TCR identification, UMI-based error correction and CDR3 extraction were performed with Decombinator tools. TCRs above a frequency of 2 per 1,000, corresponding to the top 1% of the tumor frequency distribution, were defined as expanded. Renyi diversity was computed with the R vegan package after each repertoire had been subsampled 100 times to 5,000 TCRs. CDR3 similarity networks were constructed using string-kernel similarity of amino acid triplets, with links drawn between CDR3s whose pairwise similarity was above 0.82. The public reads were reanalyzed by TCRdb: fastp trimming at Q25, MiXCR alignment, in-frame beta chains only. Rows merge per CDR3 protein into single entries with the most common DNA and genes. The V and J calls here are based on TCRdb, not the publication. This sample is represented by some 3,000 distinct CDR3 sequences; approximately 3% of them were singletons. In total, the top ten clones hold under 30% of the sample.

From the germline V gene (reference sequence), CDR1 is MNHEY and CDR2 is SMNVEV. From its cysteine to its phenylalanine, the CDR3 spans 16 amino acids. Only the CDR3 DNA stays, 48 bases, in frame from base 1. From V the trimming removes 6 bases and from J it removes 2 bases, while the gene matches leave 9 bases of the junction unaccounted for. Read against the paper, the sample's time point label means: sample taken at primary tumor resection. Samples were obtained from 72 patients with early-stage, untreated non-small cell lung cancer from the lung TRACERx cohort. Whole RNA extracted from tumor and nontumor lung tissue, or from cryopreserved PBMC samples, was used for TCR sequencing without cell sorting. A patient was chosen for TCR sequencing only when enough RNA was available from at least two tumor regions. Before being selected, tumor and adjacent nontumor lung specimens were reviewed by a lung pathologist.

Overall results and qualifications from the work: Additional single-cell paired TCR alpha and beta sequencing was considered necessary to confirm, at a functional level, the hypothesis that regional TCRs recognize regional mutations.

The rearranged segments are TRBV27 and TRBJ2-2, with 7 middle bases fitting TRBD2. Source: normal lung tissue next to the tumor, taken at surgery. The sequence was collected from a male donor with early-stage non-small cell lung cancer. The CDR3 region reads CASREGKRGNTGELFF. In nucleotide form, the sequence is TGTGCCAGCAGAGAGGGGAAGCGGGGAAACACCGGGGAGCTGTTTTTT.